What follows is one T cell receptor beta chain and its context. V lost 3 bases to trimming and J lost 4 bases; unmatched junction nucleotides: 11. The CDR3 runs to 17 residues. The germline V gene encodes CDR1 MDHEN and CDR2 SYDVKM. This entry belongs to a study of cytotoxic CD8 clonotypes in ibrutinib-treated CLL. About the research overall: Sequencing produced an average of roughly 230,000 productive templates and tens of thousands of productive rearrangements per sample.

Sequencing used immunoSEQ multiplex PCR; TCRdb keeps in-frame clones, though not all of them. Found here are about 50,000 clones, 53% of them singletons; the top ten hold around a third. The sequencing used PBMCs, collected after 12 months of ibrutinib treatment. This sequence originates from a human donor with chronic lymphocytic leukemia. V is TRBV28 and J is TRBJ2-7, with 11 bases aligning to TRBD2. In DNA, the CDR3 is TGTGCCAGCAGTTTTTCCCCTACTAGCGGGAGAAGGTACGAGCAGTACTTC. Its translation is CASSFSPTSGRRYEQYF.